The TCR beta chain described here comes from a study of blood T cell repertoires in COVID-19 (dated by TCRdb to the early 2020s). Regarding the study in general: Samples from collaborators originated in the United States, Italy and Spain and spanned both the acute and convalescent phases of COVID-19. Sample metadata almost always included a de-identified subject ID, COVID-19 status, age in years and sex. The repertoires were released in a freely available public database meant as a resource for research on the immune response to SARS-CoV-2. HLA class I and class II types, where available, came from metadata supplied by the sample provider rather than from assay-based typing. Samples came from the ongoing ImmuneRACE study (first 160 participants) plus 1,254 subjects from 6 global collaborators. Deeply sampled blood TCRbeta repertoires from subjects exposed to, actively infected with, or recovered from COVID-19 were included in the dataset. The prospective study material was composed of cDNA or gDNA derived from T cells, B-cell-depleted T cells, or PBMCs.

Turning to this clone: Its antigen remains unidentified. No base quality values were provided; no much bigger clone lies one nucleotide off.

Enrolling through a virtual design, the prospective study's participants ranged in age from roughly 18 to 90 years and lived across about two dozen United States geographic areas. To assign participants to cohorts, the prospective study relied on clinical history that participants themselves reported in a screening survey and a study questionnaire. For ImmuneRACE Cohort 3, a participant was defined as recovered based on two consecutive negative NP/OP PCR tests, clearance by a healthcare professional, or resolution of symptoms. In the prospective study, mobile phlebotomists collected whole blood, serum and a nasopharyngeal or oropharyngeal swab from each participant. Over a roughly 2-month period, participants in the prospective study had the option of providing additional blood draws and questionnaires. Before DNA extraction, blood samples from the prospective study were shipped at room temperature or frozen.

General findings and caveats noted by the study authors: How much clinical and demographic metadata was included differed by source and by participant, and the metadata was provided uncurated.

TCRbeta CDR3 regions were amplified from genomic DNA by means of the immunoSEQ Assay, a bias-controlled multiplex PCR. As for the original processing: Nucleated cell counts per sample were estimated from amplification of reference gene primers within the assay. Sequence reads were collapsed and filtered to measure the absolute abundance of every unique TCRbeta CDR3 rearrangement. Productive Simpson clonality was computed per sample as the square root of Simpson's diversity index over productive rearrangements. The immuneACCESS repertoire file appears here via TCRdb, limited to in-frame rearrangements. These files lack a portion of the clones; in checked studies, under half of the deficit traces to unresolved V genes, and the cause of the others is not known. V, J and clone size are those of that table, while D and trimming were read from the DNA. For this sample the table gives hundreds of thousands of clones, of which around nine tenths were detected only once. The top ten hold around 2% of the sample.

The germline V end is reduced by 5 bases and the J end by 7 bases; junction bases left unmatched: 9. CDR1 and CDR2 are read off the germline V gene (reference sequence) as LNHDA and SQIVND. Measured from the cysteine to the phenylalanine, the CDR3 is 14 residues long. This entry keeps only the CDR3 DNA: 42 bases, framed from base 1. The chain links TRBV19 with TRBJ2-7; TRBD1 fits 9 bases in the junction. The sample comprised PBMCs or T cells enriched from blood (not recorded which). The receptor was derived from a woman aged 18-35 years who had recovered from COVID-19. The CDR3 in this case is CASSQTTGTGEQYF. DNA sequence: TGTGCCAGTAGTCAAACGACAGGGACAGGGGAGCAGTACTTC.